The clone carrying this T cell receptor beta chain was counted once. Sequencing of TCR beta drew on CD8+ and CD4+ T cells from blood. Relapsing-remitting disease, either stable or active, was present in the treatment-naive patients who were the multiple sclerosis controls. Negative magnetic isolation gave CD8+ and CD4+ cells; FACS enriched CD8+ TEMRA. The data were taken from a study of CD8 T cells in Susac syndrome. With random hexamers, roughly 0.5 to 1 ug RNA was reverse transcribed. The CDR3 of TCR beta was amplified by immunoSEQ multiplex PCR across 54 Vbeta and 13 Jbeta. TCRdb recomputed calls from the immunoSEQ multiplex PCR reads with MiXCR, one row per CDR3 protein. The sample comprises 150,000 to 250,000 distinct CDR3 sequences, nearly 95% of which are singletons, and about 0.096% rests with the top ten. The germline CDR1 and CDR2 sequences are SGDLS and YYNGEE. V lost 4 bases, J lost 4 bases, and 4 bases stayed unmatched. The CDR3 spans 13 residues.

The specimen was CD4+ T cells from PBMCs. The J gene is TRBJ1-1, the V gene TRBV9; 7 positions agree with TRBD1. This TCR came from a human donor with multiple sclerosis. CDR3 coding DNA: TGTGCCAGCAGCCCGGGGACAGCCACTGAAGCTTTCTTT. This encodes CASSPGTATEAFF.